What follows describes a single T cell receptor (beta chain). Generated by immunoSEQ multiplex PCR, the TCRdb table keeps only in-frame clones and is missing some. This table has 160,000 or so clones, about 90% appearing once. Looked up from germline, CDR1 is GTSNPN and CDR2 is SVGIG (reference sequence). The V end was cut by 0 bases, the J end by 2 bases, with 11 bases between. There are 14 residues in the CDR3. These data originate in a study of T cell responses to AZD1222 COVID-19 vaccine. This receptor was taken from an adult in good health. The chain links TRBV30 to TRBJ2-7, with D tentatively TRBD1 (5 bases). This specimen consisted of peripheral blood, obtained on day 0 of AZD1222 vaccination. CDR3 DNA: TGTGCCTGGAGTGTAAGGGGAATGGCCTACGAGCAGTACTTC. Its translation: CAWSVRGMAYEQYF.